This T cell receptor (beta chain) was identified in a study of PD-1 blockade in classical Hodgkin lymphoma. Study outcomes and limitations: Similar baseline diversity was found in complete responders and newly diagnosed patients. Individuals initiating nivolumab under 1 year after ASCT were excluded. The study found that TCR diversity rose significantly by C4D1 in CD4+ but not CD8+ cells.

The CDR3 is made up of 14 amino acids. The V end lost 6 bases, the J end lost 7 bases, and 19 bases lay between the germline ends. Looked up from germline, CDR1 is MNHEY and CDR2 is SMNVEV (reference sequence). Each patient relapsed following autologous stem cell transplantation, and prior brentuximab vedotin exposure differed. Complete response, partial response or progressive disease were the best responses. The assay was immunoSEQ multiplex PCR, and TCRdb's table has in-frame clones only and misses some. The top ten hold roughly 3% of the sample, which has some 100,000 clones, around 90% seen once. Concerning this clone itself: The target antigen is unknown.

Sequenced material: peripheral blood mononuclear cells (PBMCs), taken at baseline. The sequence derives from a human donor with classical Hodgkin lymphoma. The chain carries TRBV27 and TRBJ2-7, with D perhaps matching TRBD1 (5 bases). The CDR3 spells CASRRPGIDLEQYF. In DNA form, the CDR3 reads TGTGCCAGCAGAAGGCCAGGGATCGACCTGGAGCAGTACTTC.